Each of the 29 T cell receptor beta chains below was sequenced from the same sample in a study of CD8 T cells in Susac syndrome. Random hexamers served to reverse transcribe roughly 0.45 to 1 ug RNA. TCRdb re-derived calls from the immunoSEQ multiplex PCR reads in MiXCR, one entry per CDR3 protein. This table holds over 350,000 distinct CDR3 sequences, more than 80% found once. The sequencing input was CD8+ T cells from PBMCs. These receptors were taken from a human donor with multiple sclerosis.

J is TRBJ2-7 and V is TRBV11-2; 8 positions agree with TRBD1. The V and J ends lost 4 bases and 0 bases, in that order; junction bases with no gene match: 8. The CDR3 covers 16 residues. Germline V gene lookup returns CDR1 SGHAT and CDR2 FQNNGV. CDR3 sequence (DNA): TGTGCCAGCAGCTCAACCGACAGGGGCGACTCCTACGAGCAGTACTTC. Protein product: CASSSTDRGDSYEQYF.

The CDR3 region has the DNA TGCGCCAGCAGCCAAGCCCCGAGCTATGGCTACACCTTC. It is translated as CASSQAPSYGYTF. The chain combines TRBV4-1 with TRBJ1-2, with D unclear. With 1 base removed from V and 4 bases from J, the gap between germline ends came to 7 bases. The CDR3 spans 13 residues. CDR1 and CDR2 from the germline V gene are MGHRA and YSYEKL.

The CDR3 here is CASTPGTGNTGELFF. The CDR3 coding sequence is TGTGCCAGCACCCCCGGGACAGGGAACACCGGGGAGCTGTTTTTT. V usage is TRBV7-9 and J usage is TRBJ2-2; 8 nucleotides align to TRBD1. Germline lookup yields CDR1 SEHNR and CDR2 FQNEAQ (reference sequence). With V trimmed by 7 bases and J by 1 base, 5 bases remained unmatched. This CDR3 is 15 amino acids long. The variable domain in full, completed from reference TRBV7-9 and TRBJ2-2, reads DTGVSQNPRHKITKRGQNVTFRCDPISEHNRLYWYRQTLGQGPEFLTYFQNEAQLEKSRLLSDRFSAERPKGSFSTLEIQRTEQGDSAMYLCASTPGTGNTGELFFGEGSRLTVL.

The chain employs TRBV5-4 and TRBJ2-6; TRBD1 agrees at 9 bases. Per germline, CDR1 SGHNT and CDR2 YYREEE (reference sequence). This CDR3 spans 17 amino acids. V was pared by 1 base and J by 4 bases, with 6 bases of the junction left unmatched. CDR3: CASSLLQGANGANVLTF. CDR3 sequence (DNA): TGTGCCAGCAGCTTGCTACAGGGGGCGAACGGGGCCAACGTCCTGACTTTC. Full variable domain (remainder filled in from reference TRBV5-4 and TRBJ2-6): ETGVTQSPTHLIKTRGQQVTLRCSSQSGHNTVSWYQQALGQGPQFIFQYYREEENGRGNFPPRFSGLQFPNYSSELNVNALELDDSALYLCASSLLQGANGANVLTFGAGSRLTVL.

This clonotype occurred once. This rearrangement joins TRBV18 to TRBJ2-1, with 10 bases aligning to TRBD1. Looked up from germline, CDR1 is KGHSH and CDR2 is LQKENI. Trimming cost V 5 bases and J 8 bases; bases outside gene matches: 3. The CDR3 covers 13 residues. As DNA, the CDR3 is TGTGCCAGCTCAGGGACAGGGGTCCATGAGCAGTTCTTC. Residues: CASSGTGVHEQFF.

This chain links TRBV4-1 with TRBJ2-7; 9 nucleotides match TRBD1. CDR1 is MGHRA, CDR2 YSYEKL, per germline. After removal of 2 bases from V and 1 base from J, the junction contained 3 bases not matched to a gene. The CDR3 contains 15 residues. CDR3 in amino acids: CASSQTGGESYEQYF. CDR3 in DNA: TGCGCCAGCAGCCAAACAGGGGGCGAGTCCTACGAGCAGTACTTC.

The V call is TRBV27, the J call TRBJ2-7, with D maybe TRBD2 (6 bases). The V and J ends lost 8 bases and 0 bases respectively, with 14 bases between them. The CDR3 has 14 amino acids. Germline-derived CDR1 and CDR2 are MNHEY and SMNVEV (reference sequence). CDR3 amino acids: CASGTFDNSYEQYF. As DNA, the CDR3 is TGTGCCAGCGGGACTTTCGATAACTCCTACGAGCAGTACTTC.

The CDR3 sequence is CAISDRGSAEGNTEAFF. DNA for the CDR3: TGTGCCATCAGTGATAGGGGCAGCGCTGAAGGGAACACTGAAGCTTTCTTT. The V gene is TRBV10-3, the J gene TRBJ1-1, with TRBD1 as a possible D gene (5 bases). V lost 3 bases to trimming and J lost 1 base, with 18 bases between them. The CDR3 totals 17 residues. Germline CDR1 ENHRY, CDR2 SYGVKD.

This rearrangement joins TRBV30 to TRBJ1-6, with D uncertain. This CDR3 contains 13 residues. V dropped 0 bases and J dropped 5 bases, with 5 bases sitting between them. From germline, CDR1 is GTSNPN and CDR2 SVGIG (reference sequence). In nucleotides, the CDR3 is TGTGCCTGGAGTGTAGAAAATAATTCACCCCTCCACTTT. Translated, it gives CAWSVENNSPLHF. The complete variable domain, with remaining parts taken from reference TRBV30 and TRBJ1-6, reads SQTIHQWPATLVQPVGSPLSLECTVEGTSNPNLYWYRQAAGRGLQLLFYSVGIGQISSEVPQNLSASRPQDRQFILSSKKLLLSDSGFYLCAWSVENNSPLHFGNGTRLTVT.

The J gene is TRBJ2-1, the V gene TRBV11-3; 8 bases are a match to TRBD2. The CDR3 spans 16 residues. The germline CDR1 and CDR2 sequences are SGHNT and YENEEA. The trim removed 2 bases at V and 3 bases at J, leaving 6 bases unmatched. The CDR3 DNA is TGTGCCAGCAGCTTACAACACGGGGGGGACTACAATGAGCAGTTCTTC. This encodes CASSLQHGGDYNEQFF.

This chain joins TRBV6-2 or TRBV6-3 and TRBJ2-5; the match to TRBD1 covers 7 bases. The length of the CDR3 is 14 residues. Germline assignment: CDR1 MNHEY and CDR2 SVGEGT. Trimming removed 5 bases from V and 3 bases from J; junction bases left unmatched: 6. The CDR3 sequence: CASSQNRGEETQYF. Here the CDR3 DNA reads TGTGCCAGCAGTCAGAACAGGGGAGAAGAGACCCAGTACTTC.

The V call is TRBV7-6, the J call TRBJ1-2, with 10 bases that match TRBD1. Germline lookup yields CDR1 SGHVS and CDR2 FNYEAQ. This CDR3 has 14 amino acids. With 4 bases clipped from V and 6 bases from J, the junction kept 5 bases outside the gene matches. This chain's CDR3 is CASSSGQGVDGYTF. As DNA, the CDR3 is TGTGCCAGCAGCTCCGGACAGGGGGTGGATGGCTACACCTTC.

CDR3 in DNA: TGTGCCAGCACTGGGACGGTCTATGGCTACACCTTC. Its translation: CASTGTVYGYTF. This sequence joins TRBV12-3 or TRBV12-4 and TRBJ1-2; D is possibly TRBD1 (5 bases). The V end lost 7 bases, the J end lost 4 bases, and 10 bases lay between the germline ends. The length of the CDR3 is 12 residues.

The CDR3 DNA reads as TGCAGTGCGGAAACAGGGATATCCACAGATACGCAGTATTTT. Protein sequence: CSAETGISTDTQYF. This rearrangement joins TRBV20-1 to TRBJ2-3, with D perhaps matching TRBD1 (6 bases). Trimming took 6 bases from V and 2 from J, leaving 15 bases between them. This CDR3 has 14 amino acids. CDR1 is DFQATT, CDR2 SNEGSKA, per germline (reference sequence).

The chain has TRBV5-8 and TRBJ2-1; TRBD2 aligns across 8 bases. CDR1 and CDR2 from the germline V gene are SGHTS and YDEGEE. The J segment lost 5 bases and the V segment lost 0 bases, leaving 1 base of the junction unmatched. The CDR3 length is 14 residues. The CDR3 nucleotides are TGTGCCAGCAGCTTGGTGACTAGCGACAATGAGCAGTTCTTC. Its translation: CASSLVTSDNEQFF.

This rearrangement joins TRBV4-1 to TRBJ2-5; 11 positions agree with TRBD2. Germline trimming cut 3 bases from V and 5 bases from J; bases unmatched to any gene: 5. The CDR3 loop spans 15 amino acids. Germline assignment: CDR1 MGHRA and CDR2 YSYEKL. CDR3 region: CASSQIGTSGETQYF. CDR3 DNA: TGCGCCAGCAGCCAGATAGGGACTAGCGGTGAGACCCAGTACTTC.

This sequence joins TRBV27 and TRBJ2-4; TRBD1 matches 11 bases. This CDR3 is built from 14 residues. V was pared by 7 bases and J by 6 bases, with 5 bases of the junction left unmatched. Per germline, CDR1 MNHEY and CDR2 SMNVEV (reference sequence). CDR3 region: CASMGDRGRNIQYF. The CDR3 DNA reads as TGTGCCAGCATGGGGGACAGGGGGAGAAACATTCAGTACTTC.

The V call is TRBV27, the J call TRBJ2-2; no clear D. The germline V gene encodes CDR1 MNHEY and CDR2 SMNVEV (reference sequence). CDR3 length: 12 amino acids. V lost 6 bases, J lost 5 bases, and 7 bases lay in between. CDR3 in amino acids: CASRDGTGELFF. In DNA form, the CDR3 reads TGTGCCAGCAGGGATGGGACCGGGGAGCTGTTTTTT.

Details on this clonotype: The germline gene is not matched at one end of the junction; a read error may be the cause. The chain has TRBV6-5 and TRBJ2-5; D call uncertain. The length of the CDR3 is 14 residues. Germline V gene data show CDR1 as MNHEY and CDR2 as SVGAGI. The CDR3 nucleotides are TGTGCCAGCAGCTACTACCGGGCAAAAGAGACCCAGTACTTC. The encoded protein is CASSYYRAKETQYF.

The chain recombines TRBV25-1 with TRBJ1-5; D unresolved. The V gene lost 7 bases and the J gene lost 3 bases, with 4 bases spanning the gap. The germline V gene encodes CDR1 MGHDK and CDR2 SYGVNS. CDR3 size: 11 residues. The CDR3 region is CASIFNQPQHF. In DNA form, the CDR3 reads TGTGCCAGCATTTTCAATCAGCCCCAGCATTTT. Full variable domain (rest looked up from reference TRBV25-1 and TRBJ1-5): EADIYQTPRYLVIGTGKKITLECSQTMGHDKMYWYQQDPGMELHLIHYSYGVNSTEKGDLSSESTVSRIRTEHFPLTLESARPSHTSQYLCASIFNQPQHFGDGTRLSIL.

The gene calls are TRBV29-1 and TRBJ1-2; TRBD1 might be the D (5 bases). CDR1 and CDR2 from the germline V gene are SQVTM and ANQGSEA. This CDR3 is built from 13 residues. V was pared by 4 bases and J by 6 bases, with 15 bases between. The CDR3 region has the DNA TGCAGCGTTGGGGGACTCCCCGATGATGGCTACACCTTC. Its translation is CSVGGLPDDGYTF.

The genes are TRBV14 and TRBJ2-7, with D possibly matching TRBD1 (5 bases). This CDR3 comprises 15 residues. Trimming stripped 1 base from V and 1 base from J, with 11 bases between. Germline CDR1 SGHDN, CDR2 FVKESK. Here the CDR3 reads CASSQGRVRSYEQYF. Here the CDR3 DNA reads TGTGCCAGCAGCCAAGGCAGGGTGAGATCCTACGAGCAGTACTTC.

The chain employs TRBV6-2 or TRBV6-3 and TRBJ1-4; tentatively, D is TRBD1 (5 bases). Germline loops: CDR1 MNHEY, CDR2 SVGEGT. The CDR3 length is 12 residues. The chain's CDR3 is CATCYGGEKLFF. In DNA form, the CDR3 reads TGTGCAACGTGTTACGGGGGTGAAAAACTGTTTTTT.

This chain links TRBV29-1 with TRBJ2-6; weak D call: TRBD1 (5 bases). The V gene's germline CDR1 is SQVTM and CDR2 ANQGSEA. The length of the CDR3 is 14 residues. The V end was cut by 2 bases, the J end by 1 base, with 6 bases between. The CDR3 sequence is CSVETGSGANVLTF. The CDR3 DNA reads TGCAGCGTTGAAACAGGATCTGGGGCCAACGTCCTGACTTTC.

The chain couples TRBV6-1 to TRBJ1-3; D may be TRBD1 (5 bases). The CDR3 length is 15 residues. The germline V and J ends were trimmed by 4 bases and 0 bases, with 10 bases remaining between them. CDR1 and CDR2 from the germline V gene are MNHNS and SASEGT. The CDR3 here is CASSVGQISGNTIYF. The CDR3 region has the DNA TGTGCCAGCAGTGTGGGGCAGATCTCTGGAAACACCATATATTTT.

The gene calls are TRBV7-2 and TRBJ2-1; 10 bases map to TRBD2. V dropped 3 bases and J dropped 5; count of bases not matched to a gene: 7. Germline assignment: CDR1 SGHTA and CDR2 FQGNSA. CDR3 length equals 16 residues. CDR3 bases: TGTGCCAGCAGCTTTTGGACTAGCGGTACCAACAATGAGCAGTTCTTC. Its translation is CASSFWTSGTNNEQFF.

This chain's CDR3 is CATTSGGGNEQFF. CDR3 nucleotides: TGTGCCACCACCTCAGGGGGCGGGAATGAGCAGTTCTTC. The V call is TRBV13, the J call TRBJ2-1; 8 positions agree with TRBD1. This CDR3 comprises 13 residues. Germline lookup yields CDR1 PRHDT and CDR2 FYEKMQ (reference sequence). Germline trimming cut 10 bases from V and 7 bases from J; bases unmatched to any gene: 9.

The genes are TRBV29-1 and TRBJ2-7, with D perhaps TRBD1 or TRBD2 (5 bases each). The germline gives CDR1 SQVTM, CDR2 ANQGSEA. CDR3 length equals 15 residues. V was cut by 4 bases and J by 3 bases, with 19 bases left in between. CDR3 DNA: TGCAGCGTTGTTCCGGGGCGAAAAGCTTTCTACGAGCAGTACTTC. This gives the protein CSVVPGRKAFYEQYF.

V and J are TRBV13 and TRBJ1-1; possibly TRBD1 for D (6 bases). Germline assignment: CDR1 PRHDT and CDR2 FYEKMQ (reference sequence). CDR3 length equals 16 residues. The V end lost 0 bases, the J end lost 0 bases, and 11 bases lay between the germline ends. Here the CDR3 reads CASSLGGRGLNTEAFF. CDR3 DNA sequence: TGTGCCAGCAGCTTAGGTGGCAGGGGTTTGAACACTGAAGCTTTCTTT.